The sequence of this T cell receptor (beta chain) was determined in a study of CD8+CD57+ T cells in acquired aplastic anemia. Using genomic DNA as the template, TCR beta VDJ and CDR3 profiling was carried out. In TCRdb, the reads were re-called with MiXCR into one record per CDR3 protein. Of hundreds of thousands of distinct CDR3 sequences listed, under 65% are singletons. For this clonotype: The antigen is unknown. The CDR3 carries no conserved terminal phenylalanine or tryptophan, so it likely arises from a read error. It is unclear where the CDR3 begins or ends on the DNA, so no DNA is shown, and the CDR3 is as TCRdb lists it.

Patients who underwent sequencing had shown CD8+CD57+ cell expansion by flow cytometry. Patients uniformly had severe acquired aplastic anemia. From its first to its last residue, the CDR3 has 11 amino acids. The germline CDR1 and CDR2 sequences are LGHNA and YNFKEQ. Study results and limitations: The study identified almost 30 CD8+ CDR3 sequences shared by patients and controls. A significant difference in CD8+ Simpson's diversity between patients and controls was not found.

This TCR came from a human donor with aplastic anemia. Sequences were obtained from sorted CD4+, CD8+, or CD8+CD57+ T cells (not recorded which) from PBMCs. The rearrangement uses TRBV4-2 and TRBJ2-5; TRBD1, the D gene given by the table, was not confirmed from the DNA. CDR3 region: CASSQERGADT.